What follows describes a single T cell receptor beta chain. These data belong to a study of early T cells in non-severe SARS-CoV-2 infection. CDR3 length: 15 amino acids. Germline V CDR1 and CDR2: LGHDT, YNNKEL (reference sequence). The germline V and J ends were trimmed by 0 bases and 0 bases, with 8 bases remaining between them. TCRdb redid the calling of the 5' RACE reads with MiXCR, one entry per CDR3 protein. This table holds fewer than 65,000 distinct CDR3 sequences, around 9.3% found once. Source material: whole blood. The origin of this receptor is an adult who was a healthcare worker with PCR-confirmed SARS-CoV-2 infection or an uninfected control (not recorded which). The chain employs TRBV3-1 and TRBJ1-2; D is uncertain. The CDR3: CASSQDNKANYGYTF. The CDR3 DNA is TGTGCCAGCAGCCAAGATAACAAAGCTAACTATGGCTACACCTTC.